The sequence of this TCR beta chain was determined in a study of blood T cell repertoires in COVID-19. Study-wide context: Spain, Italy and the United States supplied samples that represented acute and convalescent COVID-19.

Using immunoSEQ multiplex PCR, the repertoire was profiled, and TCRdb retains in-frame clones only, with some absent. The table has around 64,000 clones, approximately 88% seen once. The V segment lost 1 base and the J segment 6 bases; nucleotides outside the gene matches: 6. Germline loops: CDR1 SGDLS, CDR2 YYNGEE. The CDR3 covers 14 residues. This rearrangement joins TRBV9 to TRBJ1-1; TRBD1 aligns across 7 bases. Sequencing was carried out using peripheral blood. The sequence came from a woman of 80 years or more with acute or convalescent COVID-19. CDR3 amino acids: CASSVRTGPSEAFF. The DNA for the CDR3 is TGTGCCAGCAGCGTACGGACAGGACCCTCTGAAGCTTTCTTT.